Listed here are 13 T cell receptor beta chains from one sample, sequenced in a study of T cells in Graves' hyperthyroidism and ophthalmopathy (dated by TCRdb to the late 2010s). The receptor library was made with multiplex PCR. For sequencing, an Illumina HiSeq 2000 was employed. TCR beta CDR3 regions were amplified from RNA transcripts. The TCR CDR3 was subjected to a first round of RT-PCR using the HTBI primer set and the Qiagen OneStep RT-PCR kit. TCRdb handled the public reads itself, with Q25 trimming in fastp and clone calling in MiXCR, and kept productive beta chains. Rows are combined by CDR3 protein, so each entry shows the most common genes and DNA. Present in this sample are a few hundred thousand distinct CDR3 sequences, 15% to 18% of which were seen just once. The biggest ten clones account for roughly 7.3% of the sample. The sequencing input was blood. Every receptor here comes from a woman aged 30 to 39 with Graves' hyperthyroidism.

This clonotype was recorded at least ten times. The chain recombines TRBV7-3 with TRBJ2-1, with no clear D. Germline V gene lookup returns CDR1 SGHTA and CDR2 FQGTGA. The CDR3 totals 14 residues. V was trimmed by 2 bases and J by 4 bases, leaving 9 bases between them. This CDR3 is CASSLGQVYNEQFF. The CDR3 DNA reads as TGTGCCAGCAGCTTAGGTCAGGTTTACAATGAGCAGTTCTTC.

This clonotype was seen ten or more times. The CDR3 protein is CASSLQADSYEQYF. DNA for the CDR3: TGTGCCAGCAGCTTACAAGCGGATTCCTACGAGCAGTACTTC. The chain recombines TRBV11-2 with TRBJ2-7; perhaps TRBD2 as D (5 bases). Trimming took off 2 bases at V and 1 base at J, with 9 bases between the two ends. Germline V gene lookup returns CDR1 SGHAT and CDR2 FQNNGV. The length of the CDR3 is 14 residues.

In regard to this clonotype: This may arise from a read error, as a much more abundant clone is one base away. This CDR3 reads CASSESWNWTAFYGYTF. The CDR3 DNA reads TGTGCCAGCAGTGAGTCGTGGAATTGGACAGCCTTCTATGGCTACACCTTC. This chain joins TRBV6-1 and TRBJ1-2; D might be TRBD1 (6 bases). The length of the CDR3 is 17 residues. The germline gives CDR1 MNHNS, CDR2 SASEGT. Trimming stripped 3 bases from V and 4 bases from J, with 21 bases between.

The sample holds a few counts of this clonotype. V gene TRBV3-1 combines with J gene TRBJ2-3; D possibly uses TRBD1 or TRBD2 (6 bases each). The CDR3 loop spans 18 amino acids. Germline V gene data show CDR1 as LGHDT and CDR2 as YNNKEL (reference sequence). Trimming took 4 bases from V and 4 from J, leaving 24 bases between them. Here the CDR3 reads CASSRDRGGLLAPDTQYF. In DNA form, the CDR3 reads TGTGCCAGCAGCCGAGATAGAGGGGGACTCCTTGCACCAGATACGCAGTATTTT.

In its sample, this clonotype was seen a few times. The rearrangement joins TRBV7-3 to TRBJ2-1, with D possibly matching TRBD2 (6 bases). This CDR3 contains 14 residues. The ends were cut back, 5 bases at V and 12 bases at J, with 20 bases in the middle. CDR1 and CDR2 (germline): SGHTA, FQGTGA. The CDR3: CASSPLGGAEGQFF. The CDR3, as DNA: TGTGCCAGCAGCCCACTGGGCGGAGCGGAGGGGCAGTTCTTC.

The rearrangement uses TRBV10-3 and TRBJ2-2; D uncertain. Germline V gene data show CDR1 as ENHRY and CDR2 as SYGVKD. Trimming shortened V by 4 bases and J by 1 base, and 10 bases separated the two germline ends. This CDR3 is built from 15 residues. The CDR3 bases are TGTGCCATCAGTGGAGGCACCCGGAACACCGGGGAGCTGTTTTTT. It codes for CAISGGTRNTGELFF.

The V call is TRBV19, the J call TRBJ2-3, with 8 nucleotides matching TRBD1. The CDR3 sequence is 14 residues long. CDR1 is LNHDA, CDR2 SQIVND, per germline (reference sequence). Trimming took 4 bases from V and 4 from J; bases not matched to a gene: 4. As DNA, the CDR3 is TGTGCCAGTAGTAAGGCAGGGGGCGCAGATACGCAGTATTTT. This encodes CASSKAGGADTQYF.

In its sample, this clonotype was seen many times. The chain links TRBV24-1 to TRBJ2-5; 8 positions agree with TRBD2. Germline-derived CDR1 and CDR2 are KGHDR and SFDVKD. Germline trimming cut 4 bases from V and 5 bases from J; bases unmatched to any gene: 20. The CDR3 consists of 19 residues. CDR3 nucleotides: TGTGCCACCAGTGACGTACAGGGACGGGAGGGTACGTTTAAGGAGACCCAGTACTTC. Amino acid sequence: CATSDVQGREGTFKETQYF.

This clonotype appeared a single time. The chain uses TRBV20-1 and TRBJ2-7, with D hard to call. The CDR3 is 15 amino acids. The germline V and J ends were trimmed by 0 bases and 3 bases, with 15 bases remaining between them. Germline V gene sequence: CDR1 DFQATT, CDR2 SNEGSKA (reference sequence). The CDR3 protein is CSARDITNPFYEQYF. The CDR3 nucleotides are TGCAGTGCTAGAGATATCACTAATCCTTTCTACGAGCAGTACTTC.

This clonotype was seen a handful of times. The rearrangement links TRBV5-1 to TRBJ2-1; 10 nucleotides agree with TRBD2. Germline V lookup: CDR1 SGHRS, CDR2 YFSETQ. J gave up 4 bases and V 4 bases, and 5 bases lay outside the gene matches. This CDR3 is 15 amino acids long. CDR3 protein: CASSTSSGSYNEQFF. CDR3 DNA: TGCGCCAGCAGCACCTCTAGCGGGAGTTACAATGAGCAGTTCTTC.

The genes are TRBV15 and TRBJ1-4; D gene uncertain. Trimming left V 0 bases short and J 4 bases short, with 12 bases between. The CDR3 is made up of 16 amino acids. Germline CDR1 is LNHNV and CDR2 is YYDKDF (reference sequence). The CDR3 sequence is CATSRDAPQHNEKLFF. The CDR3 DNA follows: TGTGCCACCAGCAGAGATGCGCCACAGCATAATGAAAAACTGTTTTTT.

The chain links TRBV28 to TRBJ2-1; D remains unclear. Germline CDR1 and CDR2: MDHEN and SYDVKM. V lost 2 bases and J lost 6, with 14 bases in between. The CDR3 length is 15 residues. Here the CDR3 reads CASSLLDGGVNEQFF. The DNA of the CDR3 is TGTGCCAGCAGTTTACTAGATGGCGGTGTCAATGAGCAGTTCTTC.

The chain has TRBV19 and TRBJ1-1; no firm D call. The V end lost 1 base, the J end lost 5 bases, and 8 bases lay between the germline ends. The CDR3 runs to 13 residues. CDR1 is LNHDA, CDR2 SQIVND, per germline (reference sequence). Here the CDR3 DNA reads TGTGCCAGTAGTATAGGGGGAGGGACTGAAGCTTTCTTT. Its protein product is CASSIGGGTEAFF.